The next 20 T cell receptor beta chains were all read from a single sample in a study of T cell responses to AZD1222 COVID-19 vaccine. Assay used: immunoSEQ multiplex PCR; TCRdb lists only in-frame clones, some missing. There are tens of thousands of clones in the sample; 88% occur only once, and around an eighth lies in the top ten. The source was peripheral blood, collected 28 days after the second AZD1222 dose. These receptors all stem from an adult who received the AZD1222 COVID-19 vaccine.

V is TRBV5-1 and J is TRBJ1-1; D is unclear. Germline V gene lookup returns CDR1 SGHRS and CDR2 YFSETQ. Trimming took 3 bases from V and 1 from J, leaving 7 bases between them. This CDR3 has 13 amino acids. The CDR3 sequence: CASSSTPNTEAFF. The CDR3 region has the DNA TGCGCCAGCAGCTCGACACCGAACACTGAAGCTTTCTTT.

This chain connects TRBV9 to TRBJ2-5; D is ambiguous. The ends were cut back, 4 bases at V and 1 base at J, with 5 bases in the middle. Germline CDR1 and CDR2: SGDLS and YYNGEE. The CDR3 spans 12 residues. The CDR3 sequence is CASSNFQETQYF. CDR3 bases: TGTGCCAGCAGCAACTTCCAAGAGACCCAGTACTTC.

The chain couples TRBV5-4 to TRBJ2-3; 8 positions agree with TRBD1. The CDR3 consists of 16 residues. Germline lookup yields CDR1 SGHNT and CDR2 YYREEE (reference sequence). J lost 2 bases, V lost 3 bases, and 8 bases had no gene match. CDR3 nucleotide sequence: TGTGCCAGCAGCTCGGGACAGGCGACAAACACAGATACGCAGTATTTT. It translates to CASSSGQATNTDTQYF.

The chain uses TRBV2 and TRBJ2-4, with D uncertain. V lost 0 bases, J lost 1 base, and 10 bases lay in between. This CDR3 is 16 amino acids long. Germline V CDR1 and CDR2: SNHLY, FYNNEI. CDR3 nucleotide sequence: TGTGCCAGCAGTGAAGCATCGGGCAGGGCCAAAAACATTCAGTACTTC. Translation: CASSEASGRAKNIQYF.

The chain is built from TRBV10-3 and TRBJ2-2; D perhaps matches TRBD2 (6 bases). Trimming cost V 10 bases and J 0 bases, with 15 bases left between them. This CDR3 has 15 amino acids. CDR1 is ENHRY and CDR2 is SYGVKD in the germline V gene. Written as DNA, the CDR3 is TGTGCCACCGCCGGCGGGGAACCGAACACCGGGGAGCTGTTTTTT. Amino acids: CATAGGEPNTGELFF.

The chain has TRBV10-1 and TRBJ1-1; D is ambiguous. V gave up 0 bases and J gave up 7 bases, with 9 bases separating them. CDR1 is WNHNN, CDR2 SYGVQD, per germline (reference sequence). CDR3 length: 13 residues. The CDR3 protein is CASSESSGIEAFF. CDR3 nucleotides: TGCGCCAGCAGTGAGTCGAGCGGGATTGAAGCTTTCTTT.

This chain connects TRBV28 to TRBJ2-7; 11 bases map to TRBD2. Trimming cost V 5 bases and J 7 bases; bases outside gene matches: 10. The CDR3 consists of 15 residues. Germline V CDR1 and CDR2: MDHEN, SYDVKM. The CDR3 nucleotides are TGTGCCAGCAGTCCTATTCCGGGACTAGCGGTAGAGCAGTACTTC. Translated, it gives CASSPIPGLAVEQYF.

The gene calls are TRBV10-3 and TRBJ2-3; TRBD2 might be the D (5 bases). Germline values: CDR1 ENHRY, CDR2 SYGVKD. V lost 8 bases, J lost 3 bases, and 12 bases lay in between. The CDR3 has 13 residues. The CDR3 bases are TGTGCCATCGCCTCTAGGGAGACAGATACGCAGTATTTT. Protein sequence: CAIASRETDTQYF.

This chain joins TRBV6-1 and TRBJ1-2; 7 bases are a match to TRBD1. The V gene's germline CDR1 is MNHNS and CDR2 SASEGT. V shed 2 bases, J shed 4 bases, and the junction held 10 bases outside the gene matches. The CDR3 has 16 residues. CDR3 loop: CASSEIGLQGLYGYTF. The CDR3 region has the DNA TGTGCCAGCAGTGAAATAGGTTTACAGGGGCTCTATGGCTACACCTTC.

The chain is built from TRBV18 and TRBJ2-5; TRBD1 aligns across 7 bases. Germline CDR1 KGHSH, CDR2 LQKENI. The CDR3 is 15 residues long. Germline trimming cut 1 base from V and 3 bases from J; bases unmatched to any gene: 5. CDR3 protein: CASSPQSGTEETQYF. The CDR3 DNA reads as TGTGCCAGCTCACCACAGTCCGGGACAGAAGAGACCCAGTACTTC. Full variable domain (outside the CDR3, taken from reference TRBV18 and TRBJ2-5): NAGVMQNPRHLVRRRGQEARLRCSPMKGHSHVYWYRQLPEEGLKFMVYLQKENIIDESGMPKERFSAEFPKEGPSILRIQQVVRGDSAAYFCASSPQSGTEETQYFGPGTRLLVL.

The chain employs TRBV5-1 and TRBJ2-5, with 7 nucleotides matching TRBD1. Germline loops: CDR1 SGHRS, CDR2 YFSETQ. V was pared by 0 bases and J by 5 bases, with 7 bases of the junction left unmatched. This CDR3 comprises 15 residues. The CDR3 bases are TGCGCCAGCAGCTTGGCCCCGGGACAGCGGGAGACCCAGTACTTC. It codes for CASSLAPGQRETQYF.

The chain is built from TRBV9 and TRBJ2-5; D not resolved. The CDR3 extends over 15 amino acids. From germline, CDR1 is SGDLS and CDR2 YYNGEE. V dropped 0 bases and J dropped 2 bases, with 11 bases sitting between them. The CDR3 region has the DNA TGTGCCAGCAGCGTAGCTTCCGGGTCGCAAGAGACCCAGTACTTC. Amino acid sequence: CASSVASGSQETQYF.

This chain joins TRBV30 and TRBJ1-1, with 9 bases matching TRBD1. Germline CDR1 GTSNPN, CDR2 SVGIG (reference sequence). The CDR3 loop spans 13 amino acids. Trimming took 2 bases from V and 5 from J; bases not matched to a gene: 3. CDR3: CAWSPDRGTEAFF. The DNA of the CDR3 is TGTGCCTGGAGTCCTGACAGGGGGACTGAAGCTTTCTTT.

The rearrangement joins TRBV27 to TRBJ2-5; D is uncertain. V was trimmed by 6 bases and J by 1 base, leaving 12 bases between them. The CDR3 totals 14 residues. Germline CDR1 reads MNHEY; CDR2 reads SMNVEV (reference sequence). CDR3 sequence: CASSSYRSQETQYF. The CDR3 bases are TGTGCCAGCAGCTCCTATCGCAGCCAAGAGACCCAGTACTTC.

The chain carries TRBV2 and TRBJ2-2; the match to TRBD2 covers 7 bases. CDR3 length: 15 residues. After removal of 7 bases from V and 3 bases from J, the junction contained 8 bases not matched to a gene. Germline V CDR1 and CDR2: SNHLY, FYNNEI. The CDR3 protein is CASTGASGDTGELFF. Here the CDR3 DNA reads TGTGCCAGCACCGGGGCTAGCGGTGACACCGGGGAGCTGTTTTTT.

V and J are TRBV28 and TRBJ2-3; 7 positions match TRBD1. The CDR3 sequence is 13 residues long. V lost 5 bases and J lost 4; bases outside the gene matches: 3. The V gene's germline CDR1 is MDHEN and CDR2 SYDVKM. The CDR3 DNA reads TGTGCCAGCAGTGACAGGGATCCAGATACGCAGTATTTT. Encoded protein: CASSDRDPDTQYF.

The chain carries TRBV24-1 and TRBJ1-2, with 7 bases fitting TRBD1. Germline loops: CDR1 KGHDR, CDR2 SFDVKD. The CDR3 consists of 14 residues. After removal of 8 bases from V and 1 base from J, the junction contained 6 bases not matched to a gene. The CDR3 nucleotides are TGTGCCACCACCCGGGACAGTTATAACTATGGCTACACCTTC. Translation: CATTRDSYNYGYTF.

The V gene is TRBV5-1, the J gene TRBJ1-6; D call uncertain. CDR1 is SGHRS, CDR2 YFSETQ, per germline. The CDR3 consists of 15 residues. The V gene lost 4 bases and the J gene lost 0 bases, with 8 bases spanning the gap. This CDR3 reads CASSLQSSYNSPLHF. The CDR3 nucleotides read TGCGCCAGCAGCCTGCAGAGCTCCTATAATTCACCCCTCCACTTT. The full variable domain, rest sourced from reference TRBV5-1 and TRBJ1-6, is KAGVTQTPRYLIKTRGQQVTLSCSPISGHRSVSWYQQTPGQGLQFLFEYFSETQRNKGNFPGRFSGRQFSNSRSEMNVSTLELGDSALYLCASSLQSSYNSPLHFGNGTRLTVT.

The chain has TRBV4-2 and TRBJ2-1; no definite D call. With 4 bases removed from V and 6 bases from J, the gap between germline ends came to 16 bases. The CDR3 loop spans 15 amino acids. CDR1 is LGHNA, CDR2 YNFKEQ, per germline. CDR3 loop: CASSPLGMTSNEQFF. The CDR3 DNA sequence: TGTGCCAGCAGCCCCCTGGGGATGACAAGCAATGAGCAGTTCTTC.

The V call is TRBV5-8, the J call TRBJ2-5; perhaps TRBD1 as D (6 bases). From germline, CDR1 is SGHTS and CDR2 YDEGEE. Trimming removed 2 bases from V and 3 bases from J, with 11 bases in between. The CDR3 sequence is 14 residues long. DNA for the CDR3: TGTGCCAGCAGCTTAGGACAGCTTAAAGAGACCCAGTACTTC. It is translated as CASSLGQLKETQYF.